This entry lists 7 T cell receptor beta chains sequenced from one sample in a study of T cell changes during pregnancy in multiple sclerosis. Profiling relied on immunoSEQ multiplex PCR, and the TCRdb table lists in-frame clones only, not all of them. The sample comprises 30,000 to 40,000 clones, more than 85% of which are singletons, and about 8% rests with the top ten. The sample consisted of CD8+ T cells from peripheral blood mononuclear cells, taken in the third trimester of pregnancy. The origin of the receptors is a female donor with multiple sclerosis, enrolled in a pregnancy study.

The chain joins TRBV25-1 to TRBJ2-3; no clear D. The CDR3 is 10 amino acids. The germline V and J ends were trimmed by 4 bases and 14 bases, with 10 bases remaining between them. CDR1 is MGHDK, CDR2 SYGVNS, per germline. DNA of the CDR3: TGTGCCAGCAGTGGGGCCGCCTTGTATTTT. This translates into CASSGAALYF.

This chain uses TRBV5-1 with TRBJ1-2; tentatively, D is TRBD1 (6 bases). The CDR3 totals 15 residues. V was shortened by 4 bases and J by 0 bases, with 13 bases between the two germline ends. CDR1 and CDR2 (germline): SGHRS, YFSETQ. CDR3 bases: TGCGCCAGCAGCCCCGGGGGGCTCTCTAACTATGGCTACACCTTC. Translation gives CASSPGGLSNYGYTF.

CDR3 amino acids: CASSLGQINEKLFF. The CDR3 DNA reads TGTGCCAGCAGTTTGGGACAGATTAATGAAAAACTGTTTTTT. This chain joins TRBV27 and TRBJ1-4; TRBD1 agrees at 7 bases. CDR1 and CDR2 from the germline V gene are MNHEY and SMNVEV (reference sequence). The CDR3 is made up of 14 amino acids. V was clipped by 3 bases and J by 4 bases; unmatched bases: 2.

This clone was detected a few times. J is TRBJ1-1 and V is TRBV5-5; 9 nucleotides line up with TRBD1. Germline lookup yields CDR1 SGHKS and CDR2 YYEKEE (reference sequence). V lost 5 bases, J lost 3 bases, and 5 bases stayed unmatched. This CDR3 is built from 14 residues. This CDR3 is CASSLWDRDTEAFF. CDR3 sequence (DNA): TGTGCCAGCAGTCTTTGGGACAGGGACACTGAAGCTTTCTTT.

The chain has TRBV11-2 and TRBJ1-1; D is undetermined. The V gene lost 2 bases and the J gene lost 0 bases, with 19 bases spanning the gap. Per the germline V gene, CDR1 is SGHAT and CDR2 is FQNNGV. The CDR3 is made up of 18 amino acids. CDR3 sequence (DNA): TGTGCCAGCAGCTTAATGGGCCCGAGGGCGGTCATGAACACTGAAGCTTTCTTT. Its protein product is CASSLMGPRAVMNTEAFF. The full variable domain, rest sourced from reference TRBV11-2 and TRBJ1-1, is EAGVAQSPRYKIIEKRQSVAFWCNPISGHATLYWYQQILGQGPKLLIQFQNNGVVDDSQLPKDRFSAERLKGVDSTLKIQPAKLEDSAVYLCASSLMGPRAVMNTEAFFGQGTRLTVV.

The CDR3 DNA follows: TGTGCCAGCAGCTACGGGACAGGGAGCTCCTACGAGCAGTACTTC. Translation: CASSYGTGSSYEQYF. The J gene is TRBJ2-7, the V gene TRBV11-2; 9 bases line up with TRBD1. J lost 0 bases, V lost 4 bases, and 4 bases had no gene match. The germline CDR1 and CDR2 sequences are SGHAT and FQNNGV. The CDR3 extends over 15 amino acids.

The count of this clone is one. The J gene is TRBJ1-2, the V gene TRBV9; 8 nucleotides match TRBD1. CDR1 and CDR2 from the germline V gene are SGDLS and YYNGEE. The length of the CDR3 is 14 residues. Trimming took 4 bases from V and 3 from J; bases not matched to a gene: 5. CDR3 sequence: CASSPLQGDYGYTF. The CDR3 region has the DNA TGTGCCAGCAGCCCATTACAGGGGGACTATGGCTACACCTTC. Full variable domain (missing parts from reference TRBV9 and TRBJ1-2): DSGVTQTPKHLITATGQRVTLRCSPRSGDLSVYWYQQSLDQGLQFLIQYYNGEERAKGNILERFSAQQFPDLHSELNLSSLELGDSALYFCASSPLQGDYGYTFGSGTRLTVV.